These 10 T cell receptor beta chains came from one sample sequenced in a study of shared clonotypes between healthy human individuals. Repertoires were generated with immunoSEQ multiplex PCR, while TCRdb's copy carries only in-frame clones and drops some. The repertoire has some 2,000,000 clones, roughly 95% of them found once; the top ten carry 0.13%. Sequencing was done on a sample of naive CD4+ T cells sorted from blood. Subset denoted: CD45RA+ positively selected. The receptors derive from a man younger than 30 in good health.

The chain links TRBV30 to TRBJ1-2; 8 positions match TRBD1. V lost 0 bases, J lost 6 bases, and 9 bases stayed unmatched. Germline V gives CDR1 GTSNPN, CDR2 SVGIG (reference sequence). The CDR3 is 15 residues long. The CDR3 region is CAWSVPPTGVDGYTF. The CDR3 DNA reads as TGTGCCTGGAGTGTACCTCCGACAGGGGTTGATGGCTACACCTTC. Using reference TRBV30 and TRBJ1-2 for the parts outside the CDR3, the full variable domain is SQTIHQWPATLVQPVGSPLSLECTVEGTSNPNLYWYRQAAGRGLQLLFYSVGIGQISSEVPQNLSASRPQDRQFILSSKKLLLSDSGFYLCAWSVPPTGVDGYTFGSGTRLTVV.

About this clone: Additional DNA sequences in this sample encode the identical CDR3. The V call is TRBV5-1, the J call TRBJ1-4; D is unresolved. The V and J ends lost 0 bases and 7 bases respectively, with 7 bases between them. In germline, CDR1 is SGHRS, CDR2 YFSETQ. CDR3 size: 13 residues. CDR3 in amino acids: CASSLGPSEKLFF. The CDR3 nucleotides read TGCGCCAGCAGCTTGGGCCCGAGTGAAAAACTGTTTTTT.

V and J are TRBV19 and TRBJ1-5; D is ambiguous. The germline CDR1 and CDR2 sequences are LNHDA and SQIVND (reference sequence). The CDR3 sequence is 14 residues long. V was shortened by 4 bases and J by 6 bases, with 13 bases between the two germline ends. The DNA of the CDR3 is TGTGCCAGTAGTACCTCCTCGAGGACTCAGCCCCAGCATTTT. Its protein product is CASSTSSRTQPQHF.

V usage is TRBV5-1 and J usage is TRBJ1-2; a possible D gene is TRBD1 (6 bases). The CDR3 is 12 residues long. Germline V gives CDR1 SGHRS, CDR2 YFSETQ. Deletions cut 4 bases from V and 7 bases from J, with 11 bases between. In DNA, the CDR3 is TGCGCCAGCAGCCCACAGGGAGGTGGCTACACCTTC. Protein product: CASSPQGGGYTF.

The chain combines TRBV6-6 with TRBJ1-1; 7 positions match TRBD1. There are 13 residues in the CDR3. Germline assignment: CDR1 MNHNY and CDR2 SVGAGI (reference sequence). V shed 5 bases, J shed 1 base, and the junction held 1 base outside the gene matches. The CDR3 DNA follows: TGTGCCAGCAGTAGGGACAGGAACACTGAAGCTTTCTTT. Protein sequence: CASSRDRNTEAFF.

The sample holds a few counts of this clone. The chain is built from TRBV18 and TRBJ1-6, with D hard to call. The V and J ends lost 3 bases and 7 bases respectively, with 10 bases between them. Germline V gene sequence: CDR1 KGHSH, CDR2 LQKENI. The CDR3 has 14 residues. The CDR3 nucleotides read TGTGCCAGCTCACCGGGCATCCCCAATTCACCCCTCCACTTT. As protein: CASSPGIPNSPLHF.

The DNA of the CDR3 is TGTGCCTGGAGTGTCGGGGGCCTCAATAATTCACCCCTCCACTTT. The encoded protein is CAWSVGGLNNSPLHF. This sequence joins TRBV30 and TRBJ1-6, with D perhaps matching TRBD1 (6 bases). This CDR3 has 15 amino acids. Deletions cut 0 bases from V and 5 bases from J, with 11 bases between. In germline, CDR1 is GTSNPN, CDR2 SVGIG (reference sequence). The whole variable domain, filled in from reference TRBV30 and TRBJ1-6, reads SQTIHQWPATLVQPVGSPLSLECTVEGTSNPNLYWYRQAAGRGLQLLFYSVGIGQISSEVPQNLSASRPQDRQFILSSKKLLLSDSGFYLCAWSVGGLNNSPLHFGNGTRLTVT.

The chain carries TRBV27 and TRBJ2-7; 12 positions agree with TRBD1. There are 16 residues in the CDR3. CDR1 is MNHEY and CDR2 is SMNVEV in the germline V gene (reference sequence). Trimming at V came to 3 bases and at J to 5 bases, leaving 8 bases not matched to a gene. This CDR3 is CASSFTWDRGLDEQYF. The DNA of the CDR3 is TGTGCCAGCAGTTTTACCTGGGACAGGGGGCTCGACGAGCAGTACTTC.

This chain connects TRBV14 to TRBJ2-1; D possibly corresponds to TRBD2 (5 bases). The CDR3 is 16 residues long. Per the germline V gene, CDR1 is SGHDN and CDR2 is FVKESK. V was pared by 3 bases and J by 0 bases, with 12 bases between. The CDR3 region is CASSHLGSFSYNEQFF. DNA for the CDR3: TGTGCCAGCAGCCACCTAGGGAGTTTCTCCTACAATGAGCAGTTCTTC.

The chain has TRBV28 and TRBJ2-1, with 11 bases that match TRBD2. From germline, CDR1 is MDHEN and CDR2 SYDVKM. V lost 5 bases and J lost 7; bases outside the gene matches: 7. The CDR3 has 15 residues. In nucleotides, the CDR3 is TGTGCCAGCAGTCAAACTAGCGGGGGTAGGAATGAGCAGTTCTTC. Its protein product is CASSQTSGGRNEQFF.